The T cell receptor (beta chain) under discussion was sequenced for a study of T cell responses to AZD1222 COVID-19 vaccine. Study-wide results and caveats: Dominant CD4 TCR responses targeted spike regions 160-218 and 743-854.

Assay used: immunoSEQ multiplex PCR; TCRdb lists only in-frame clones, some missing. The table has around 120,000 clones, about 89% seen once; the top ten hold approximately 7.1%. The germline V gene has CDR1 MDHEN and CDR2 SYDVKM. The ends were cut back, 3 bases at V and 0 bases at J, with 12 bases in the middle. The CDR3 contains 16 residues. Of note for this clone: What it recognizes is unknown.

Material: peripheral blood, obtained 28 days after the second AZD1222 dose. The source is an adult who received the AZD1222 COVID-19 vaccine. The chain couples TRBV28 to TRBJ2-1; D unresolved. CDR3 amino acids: CASSFYYKSSYNEQFF. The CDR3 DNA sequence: TGTGCCAGCAGTTTCTACTATAAGTCCTCCTACAATGAGCAGTTCTTC. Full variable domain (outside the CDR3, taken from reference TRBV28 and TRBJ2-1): DVKVTQSSRYLVKRTGEKVFLECVQDMDHENMFWYRQDPGLGLRLIYFSYDVKMKEKGDIPEGYSVSREKKERFSLILESASTNQTSMYLCASSFYYKSSYNEQFFGPGTRLTVL.